This TCR beta chain was recorded in a study of blood T cell repertoires in COVID-19. Study in general: Both acute and convalescent COVID-19 samples were obtained from the United States, Italy and Spain.

Trimming removed 8 bases from V and 0 bases from J, with 5 bases in between. CDR3 length equals 12 residues. Germline CDR1 and CDR2: WNHNN and SYGVQD (reference sequence). In the authors' workflow: The authors estimated nucleated cell counts from reference gene primer amplification. The data were produced by immunoSEQ multiplex PCR, yet TCRdb's version contains in-frame clones alone and is incomplete. V, J and clone size reflect that table, while D and trimming were determined from the DNA. The sample lists 10,000 or so clones; around 78% were seen once. The origin of this receptor is a human donor in a cohort sampled during active COVID-19. The chain has TRBV10-1 and TRBJ1-3; no firm D call. The sample was peripheral blood. This CDR3 is CASLLSGNTIYF. CDR3 nucleotides: TGCGCCAGCCTACTCTCTGGAAACACCATATATTTT.